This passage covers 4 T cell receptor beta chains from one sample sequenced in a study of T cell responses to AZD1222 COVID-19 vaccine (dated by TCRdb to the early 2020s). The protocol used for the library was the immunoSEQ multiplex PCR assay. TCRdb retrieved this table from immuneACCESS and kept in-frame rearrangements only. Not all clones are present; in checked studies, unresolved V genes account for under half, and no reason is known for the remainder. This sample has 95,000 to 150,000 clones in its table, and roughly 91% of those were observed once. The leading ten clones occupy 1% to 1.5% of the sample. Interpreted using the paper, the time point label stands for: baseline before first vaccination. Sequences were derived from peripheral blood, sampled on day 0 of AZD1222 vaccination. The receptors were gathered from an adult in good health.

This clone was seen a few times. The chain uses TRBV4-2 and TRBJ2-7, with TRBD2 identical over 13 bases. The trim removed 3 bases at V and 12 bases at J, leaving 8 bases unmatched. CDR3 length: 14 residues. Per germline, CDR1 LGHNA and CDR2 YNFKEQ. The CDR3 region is CASSQTSGRMGLYF. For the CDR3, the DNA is TGTGCCAGCAGCCAGACTAGCGGGAGGATGGGCCTGTACTTC.

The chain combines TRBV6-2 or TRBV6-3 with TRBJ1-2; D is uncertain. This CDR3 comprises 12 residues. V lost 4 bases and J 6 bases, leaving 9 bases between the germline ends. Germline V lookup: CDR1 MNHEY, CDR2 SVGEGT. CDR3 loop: CASSLARDGYTF. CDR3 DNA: TGTGCCAGCAGTTTGGCAAGAGATGGCTACACCTTC.

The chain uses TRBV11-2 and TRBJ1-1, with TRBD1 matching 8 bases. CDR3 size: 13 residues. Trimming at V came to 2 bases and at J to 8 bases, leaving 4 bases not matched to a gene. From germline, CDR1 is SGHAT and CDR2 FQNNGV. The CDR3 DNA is TGTGCCAGCAGCTTATCAGGGGGCCGGGAAGCTTTCTTT. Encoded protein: CASSLSGGREAFF.

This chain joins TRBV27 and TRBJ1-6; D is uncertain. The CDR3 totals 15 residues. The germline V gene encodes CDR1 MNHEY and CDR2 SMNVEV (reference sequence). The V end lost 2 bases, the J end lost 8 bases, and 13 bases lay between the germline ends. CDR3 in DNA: TGTGCCAGCAGTTTAGGTGCCGGGGAGGATTCACCCCTCCACTTT. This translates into CASSLGAGEDSPLHF.